What follows are 6 T cell receptor beta chains derived from one specimen sequenced in a study of cytomegalovirus exposure and HLA in healthy donors. PCR primers comprised 60 Vbeta and 13 Jbeta primers. The data were produced by immunoSEQ multiplex PCR, yet TCRdb's version contains in-frame clones alone and is incomplete. Among about 130,000 clones, about 85% were seen once, and the ten largest hold over 6.5%. The sequenced sample was PBMCs. These receptor sequences come from a woman in her twenties or thirties in good health and CMV-seropositive.

The chain employs TRBV28 and TRBJ2-5, with TRBD2 as a possible D gene (6 bases). V lost 8 bases and J lost 2, with 21 bases in between. This CDR3 is 16 amino acids long. CDR1 and CDR2 (germline): MDHEN, SYDVKM. The CDR3 DNA is TGTGCCAGCCCACCCCTAGGGCGGGAAAATCAAGAGACCCAGTACTTC. As protein: CASPPLGRENQETQYF. Full variable domain (remainder filled in from reference TRBV28 and TRBJ2-5): DVKVTQSSRYLVKRTGEKVFLECVQDMDHENMFWYRQDPGLGLRLIYFSYDVKMKEKGDIPEGYSVSREKKERFSLILESASTNQTSMYLCASPPLGRENQETQYFGPGTRLLVL.

This chain uses TRBV6-6 with TRBJ2-7; 10 bases match TRBD2. This CDR3 is 16 amino acids long. The ends lost 5 bases at V and 0 bases at J; junction bases unmatched: 7. CDR1 and CDR2 (germline): MNHNY, SVGAGI (reference sequence). CDR3 residues: CASSPLAGASSYEQYF. The CDR3 region has the DNA TGTGCCAGCAGTCCCCTAGCGGGAGCCTCCTCCTACGAGCAGTACTTC.

V usage is TRBV18 and J usage is TRBJ2-1, with 9 positions matching TRBD1. With V trimmed by 6 bases and J by 4 bases, 1 base remained unmatched. This CDR3 is 13 amino acids long. Germline CDR1 KGHSH, CDR2 LQKENI. DNA for the CDR3: TGTGCCAGCTCGGGACAGGGATACAATGAGCAGTTCTTC. Translation: CASSGQGYNEQFF. The variable domain in full, completed from reference TRBV18 and TRBJ2-1, reads NAGVMQNPRHLVRRRGQEARLRCSPMKGHSHVYWYRQLPEEGLKFMVYLQKENIIDESGMPKERFSAEFPKEGPSILRIQQVVRGDSAAYFCASSGQGYNEQFFGPGTRLTVL.

V usage is TRBV9 and J usage is TRBJ1-1, with D unclear. Germline V lookup: CDR1 SGDLS, CDR2 YYNGEE. V shed 0 bases and J shed 0 bases, with 9 bases lying between them. This CDR3 is built from 15 residues. The CDR3 loop is CASSVGNTMNTEAFF. The CDR3 bases are TGTGCCAGCAGCGTAGGTAACACTATGAACACTGAAGCTTTCTTT. Full variable domain (remainder filled in from reference TRBV9 and TRBJ1-1): DSGVTQTPKHLITATGQRVTLRCSPRSGDLSVYWYQQSLDQGLQFLIQYYNGEERAKGNILERFSAQQFPDLHSELNLSSLELGDSALYFCASSVGNTMNTEAFFGQGTRLTVV.

V and J are TRBV14 and TRBJ2-7; 9 bases fit TRBD1. V shed 4 bases, J shed 4 bases, and the junction held 5 bases outside the gene matches. The CDR3 sequence is 14 residues long. Germline V lookup: CDR1 SGHDN, CDR2 FVKESK. The CDR3 loop reads CASSLFDRGYEQYF. The CDR3 DNA reads as TGTGCCAGCAGCCTTTTTGACAGGGGGTACGAGCAGTACTTC.

This chain connects TRBV27 to TRBJ2-1, with 9 bases lining up with TRBD1. The CDR3 contains 15 residues. The V segment lost 6 bases and the J segment 4 bases; nucleotides outside the gene matches: 7. Per germline, CDR1 MNHEY and CDR2 SMNVEV (reference sequence). The CDR3 loop reads CASSRRDRAYNEQFF. The CDR3 DNA follows: TGTGCCAGCAGCCGCCGGGACAGGGCTTACAATGAGCAGTTCTTC.